The sequence of this T cell receptor beta chain was determined in a study of T cells after yellow fever vaccination. Germline V gene lookup returns CDR1 SGHKS and CDR2 YYEKEE (reference sequence). This CDR3 is built from 15 residues. The V gene lost 0 bases and the J gene lost 4 bases, with 10 bases spanning the gap. TCRdb called the 5' RACE reads again in MiXCR, with one record for every CDR3 protein. Of some 340,000 distinct CDR3 sequences listed, approximately 12% are singletons. This sequence originates from a man between 18 and 35 years old who received the YFV17D yellow fever vaccine. Material: CD4+ T cells sorted from PBMCs, obtained 45 days after the yellow fever booster vaccination. The V call is TRBV5-5, the J call TRBJ2-2; D gene unclear. CDR3: CASSLALLRTGELFF. Written as DNA, the CDR3 is TGTGCCAGCAGCTTGGCTCTTCTGCGCACCGGGGAGCTGTTTTTT.